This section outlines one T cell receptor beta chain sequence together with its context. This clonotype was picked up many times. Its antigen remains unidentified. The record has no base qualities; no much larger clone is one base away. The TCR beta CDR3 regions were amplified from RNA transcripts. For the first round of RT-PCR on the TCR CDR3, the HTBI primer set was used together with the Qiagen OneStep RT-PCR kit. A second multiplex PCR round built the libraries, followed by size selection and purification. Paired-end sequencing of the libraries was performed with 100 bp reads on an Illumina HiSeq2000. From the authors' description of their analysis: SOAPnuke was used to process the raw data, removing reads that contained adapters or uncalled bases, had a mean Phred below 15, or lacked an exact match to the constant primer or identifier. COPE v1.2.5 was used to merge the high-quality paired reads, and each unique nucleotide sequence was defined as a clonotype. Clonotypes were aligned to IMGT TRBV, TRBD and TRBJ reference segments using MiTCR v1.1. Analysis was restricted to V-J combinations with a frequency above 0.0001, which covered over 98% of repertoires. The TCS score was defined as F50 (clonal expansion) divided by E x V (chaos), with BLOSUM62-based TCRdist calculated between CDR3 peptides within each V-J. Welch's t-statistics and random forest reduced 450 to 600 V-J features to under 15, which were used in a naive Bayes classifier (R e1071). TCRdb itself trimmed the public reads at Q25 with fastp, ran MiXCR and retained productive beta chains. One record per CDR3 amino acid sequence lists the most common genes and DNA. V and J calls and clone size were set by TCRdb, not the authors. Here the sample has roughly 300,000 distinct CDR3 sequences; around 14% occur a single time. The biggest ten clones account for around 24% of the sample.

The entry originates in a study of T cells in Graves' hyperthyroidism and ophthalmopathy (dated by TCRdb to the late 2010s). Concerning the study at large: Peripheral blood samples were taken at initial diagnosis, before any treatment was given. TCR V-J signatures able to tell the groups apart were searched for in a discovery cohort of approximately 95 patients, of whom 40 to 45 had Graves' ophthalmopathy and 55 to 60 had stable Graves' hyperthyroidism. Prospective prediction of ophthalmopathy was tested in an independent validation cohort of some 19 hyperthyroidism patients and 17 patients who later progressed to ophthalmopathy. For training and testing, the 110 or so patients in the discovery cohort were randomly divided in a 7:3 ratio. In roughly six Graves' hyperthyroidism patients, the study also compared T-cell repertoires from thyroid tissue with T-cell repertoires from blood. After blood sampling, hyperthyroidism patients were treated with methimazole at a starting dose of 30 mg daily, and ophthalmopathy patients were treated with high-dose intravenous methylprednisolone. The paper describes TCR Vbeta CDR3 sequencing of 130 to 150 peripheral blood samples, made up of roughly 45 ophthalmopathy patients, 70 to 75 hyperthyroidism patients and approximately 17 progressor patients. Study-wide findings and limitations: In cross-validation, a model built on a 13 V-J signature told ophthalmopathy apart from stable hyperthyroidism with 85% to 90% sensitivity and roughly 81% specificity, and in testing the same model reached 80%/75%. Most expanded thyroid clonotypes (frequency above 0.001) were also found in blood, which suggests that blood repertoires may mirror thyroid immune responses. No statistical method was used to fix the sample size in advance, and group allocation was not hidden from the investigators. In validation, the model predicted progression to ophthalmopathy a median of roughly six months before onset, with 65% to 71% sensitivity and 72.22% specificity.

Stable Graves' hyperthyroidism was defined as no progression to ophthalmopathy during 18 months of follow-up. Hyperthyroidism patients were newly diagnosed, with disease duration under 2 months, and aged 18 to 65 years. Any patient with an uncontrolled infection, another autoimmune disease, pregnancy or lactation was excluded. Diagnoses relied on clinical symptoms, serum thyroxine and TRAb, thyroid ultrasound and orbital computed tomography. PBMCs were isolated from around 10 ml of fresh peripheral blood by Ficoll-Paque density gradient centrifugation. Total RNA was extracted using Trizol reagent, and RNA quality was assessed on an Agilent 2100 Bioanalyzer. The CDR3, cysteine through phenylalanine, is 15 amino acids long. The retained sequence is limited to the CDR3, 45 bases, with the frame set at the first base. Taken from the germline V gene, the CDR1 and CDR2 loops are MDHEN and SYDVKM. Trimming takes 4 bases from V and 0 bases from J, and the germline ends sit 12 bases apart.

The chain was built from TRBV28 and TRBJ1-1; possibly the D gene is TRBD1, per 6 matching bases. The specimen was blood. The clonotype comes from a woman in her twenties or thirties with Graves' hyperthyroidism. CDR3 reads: CASSWETGMNTEAFF. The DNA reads TGTGCCAGCAGTTGGGAAACAGGGATGAACACTGAAGCTTTCTTT.